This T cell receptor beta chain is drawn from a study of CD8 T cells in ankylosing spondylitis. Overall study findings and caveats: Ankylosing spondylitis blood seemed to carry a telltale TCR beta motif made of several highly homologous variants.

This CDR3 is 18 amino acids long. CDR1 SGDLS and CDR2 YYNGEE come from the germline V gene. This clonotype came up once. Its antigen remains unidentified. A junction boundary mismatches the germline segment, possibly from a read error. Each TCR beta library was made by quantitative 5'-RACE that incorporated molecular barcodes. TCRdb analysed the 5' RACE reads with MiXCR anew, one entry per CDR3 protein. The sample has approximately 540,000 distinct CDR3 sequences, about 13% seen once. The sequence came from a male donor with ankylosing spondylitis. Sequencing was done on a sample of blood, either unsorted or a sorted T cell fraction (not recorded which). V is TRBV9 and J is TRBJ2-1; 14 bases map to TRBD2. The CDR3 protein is CASSSGLAGVSSYIEQFF. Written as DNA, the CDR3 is TGTGCCAGCAGCTCGGGACTAGCGGGAGTTTCCTCCTACATTGAGCAGTTCTTC.